The TCR beta chain under discussion was sequenced for a study of blood T cells in healthy people across ages. Looking at the study overall: Using template switching, researchers captured about one barcoded beta molecule for each two T cells. Study-wide findings and caveats: PBMCs were not sorted, which prevented a conclusive comparison of naive versus antigen-experienced cells.

A second PCR, run for roughly 7 to 11 cycles, used a sample-barcoded 5' primer plus a J-beta primer mix. A 12-random-nucleotide template-switch adaptor tagged each cDNA molecule. TCRdb passed the 5' RACE reads through MiXCR, listing each CDR3 protein once. The sample gives 1.5 million to 2 million distinct CDR3 sequences, roughly 27% of which show up once; more than 6% is in the top ten. The CDR3 is 14 amino acids. The germline CDR1 and CDR2 sequences are SGHRS and YFSETQ. Trimming left V 2 bases short and J 1 base short, with 9 bases between. This clonotype has a count of ten or more. The antigen remains unidentified.

The gene calls are TRBV5-1 and TRBJ2-5; D is possibly TRBD1 or TRBD2 (5 bases each). Sequencing was carried out using blood. This sequence originates from a woman between 25 and 40 years old in good health. CDR3 amino acids: CASSFPGSQETQYF. The CDR3 nucleotides are TGCGCCAGCAGCTTCCCAGGGAGCCAAGAGACCCAGTACTTC. Drawing the rest from reference TRBV5-1 and TRBJ2-5, the complete variable domain is KAGVTQTPRYLIKTRGQQVTLSCSPISGHRSVSWYQQTPGQGLQFLFEYFSETQRNKGNFPGRFSGRQFSNSRSEMNVSTLELGDSALYLCASSFPGSQETQYFGPGTRLLVL.